This TCR beta chain was retrieved from a study of Graves' ophthalmopathy and Graves' hyperthyroidism. V lost 5 bases to trimming and J lost 9 bases; unmatched junction nucleotides: 10. The CDR3 length is 16 residues. Transcripts of RNA were the source for amplifying TCR beta CDR3 regions. HTBI primers were employed in first-round RT-PCR, then a second-round multiplex PCR followed. TCRdb called the multiplex PCR reads again in MiXCR, with one record for every CDR3 protein. The table records roughly 500,000 distinct CDR3 sequences, 14% of them present only once. Study-wide points: Ophthalmopathy could be told apart from stable hyperthyroidism by a 13-signature model (just under 90% sensitivity, approximately 81% specificity). Detection in blood was also observed for most expanded thyroid clonotypes above 0.001 frequency.

Other autoimmune diseases, uncontrolled infections, pregnancy and lactation each led to patient exclusion. As the starting material, roughly 9.8 ml of fresh peripheral blood yielded the PBMCs. This clonotype was counted ten times or more. The target antigen is unknown. The TCR was taken from a woman in her twenties or thirties with Graves' ophthalmopathy. The V call is TRBV12-3 or TRBV12-4, the J call TRBJ1-6, with 10 bases aligning to TRBD1. Material: blood. CDR3 bases: TGTGCCAGCAGTCCACTCCCGGGACAGGGGCGTTCACCCCTCCACTTT. Translation gives CASSPLPGQGRSPLHF.